This T cell receptor beta chain is drawn from a study of blood T cell repertoires in COVID-19. Study information: COVID-19 samples collected from the United States, Italy and Spain covered acute and convalescent phases. T cells, B-cell-depleted T cells, or PBMCs provided the cDNA or gDNA that served as material.

Germline V CDR1 and CDR2: LNHDA, SQIVND (reference sequence). The CDR3 is 11 residues long. After removal of 8 bases from V and 13 bases from J, the junction contained 8 bases not matched to a gene. Original processing methods: Estimates of nucleated cell counts were drawn from the amplification of reference gene primers. Produced via immunoSEQ multiplex PCR; TCRdb's table is partial and in-frame only. The DNA was the basis for D and trimming; V, J and clone size are from that table. The sample has about 88,000 clones, approximately 91% seen once; the top ten hold 1.5% to 2%. The sequence was obtained from a man aged 60-69 years with acute or convalescent COVID-19. This chain uses TRBV19 with TRBJ2-1; 7 bases line up with TRBD1. The sequenced sample consisted of peripheral blood. The CDR3 loop is CASERGTEQFF. As DNA, the CDR3 is TGTGCCAGTGAAAGGGGGACAGAACAGTTCTTC.